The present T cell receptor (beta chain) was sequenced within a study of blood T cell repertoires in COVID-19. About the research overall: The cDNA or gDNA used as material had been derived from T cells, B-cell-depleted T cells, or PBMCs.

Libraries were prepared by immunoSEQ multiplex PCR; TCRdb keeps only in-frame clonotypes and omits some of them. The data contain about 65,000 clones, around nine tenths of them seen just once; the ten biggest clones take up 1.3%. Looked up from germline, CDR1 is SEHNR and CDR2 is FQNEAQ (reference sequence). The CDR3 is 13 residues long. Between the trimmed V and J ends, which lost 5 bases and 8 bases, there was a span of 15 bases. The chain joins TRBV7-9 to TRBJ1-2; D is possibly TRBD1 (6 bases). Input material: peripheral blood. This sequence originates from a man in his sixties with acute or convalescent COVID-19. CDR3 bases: TGTGCCAGCAGCAGGACAGTCCTTGGGGGCTACACCTTC. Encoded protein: CASSRTVLGGYTF.